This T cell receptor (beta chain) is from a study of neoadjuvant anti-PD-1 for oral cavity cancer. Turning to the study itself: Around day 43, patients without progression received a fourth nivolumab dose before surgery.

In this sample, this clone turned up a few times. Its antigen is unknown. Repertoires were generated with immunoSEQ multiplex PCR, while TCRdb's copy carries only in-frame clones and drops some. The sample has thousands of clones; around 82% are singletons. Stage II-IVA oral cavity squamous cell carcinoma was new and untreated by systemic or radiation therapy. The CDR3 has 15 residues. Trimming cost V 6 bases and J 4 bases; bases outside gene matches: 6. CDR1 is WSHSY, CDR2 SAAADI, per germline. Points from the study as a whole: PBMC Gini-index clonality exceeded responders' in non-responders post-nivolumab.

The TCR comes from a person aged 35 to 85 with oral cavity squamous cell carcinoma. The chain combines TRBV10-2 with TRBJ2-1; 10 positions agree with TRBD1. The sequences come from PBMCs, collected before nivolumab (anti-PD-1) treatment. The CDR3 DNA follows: TGCGCCAGCAGCGTAGGGACAGGGGTGTACAATGAGCAGTTCTTC. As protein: CASSVGTGVYNEQFF.